This TCR beta chain was obtained from a study of multiple sclerosis patients with progressive multifocal leukoencephalopathy. In the case of this clone: Its matching antigen is unknown.

This CDR3 is 14 amino acids long. Trimming removed 4 bases from V and 4 bases from J, with 11 bases in between. CDR1 and CDR2 from the germline V gene are SEHNR and FQNEAQ (reference sequence). Measured with immunoSEQ multiplex PCR; TCRdb has only the in-frame clones, and not every one. The sample has roughly 30,000 clones; 89% are singletons. Notes on the study in general: Findings may reflect JC virus infection or just general immunocompromise. TRBV and TRBJ usage showed no common pattern when PML developed.

Stated time point: before natalizumab initiation. The sequence was collected from a human donor with multiple sclerosis. The sample taken for sequencing was PBMCs. The gene calls are TRBV7-9 and TRBJ1-3; D is unresolved. This CDR3 reads CASSSAVVGNTIYF. The CDR3 region has the DNA TGTGCCAGCAGCTCGGCCGTGGTCGGAAACACCATATATTTT.